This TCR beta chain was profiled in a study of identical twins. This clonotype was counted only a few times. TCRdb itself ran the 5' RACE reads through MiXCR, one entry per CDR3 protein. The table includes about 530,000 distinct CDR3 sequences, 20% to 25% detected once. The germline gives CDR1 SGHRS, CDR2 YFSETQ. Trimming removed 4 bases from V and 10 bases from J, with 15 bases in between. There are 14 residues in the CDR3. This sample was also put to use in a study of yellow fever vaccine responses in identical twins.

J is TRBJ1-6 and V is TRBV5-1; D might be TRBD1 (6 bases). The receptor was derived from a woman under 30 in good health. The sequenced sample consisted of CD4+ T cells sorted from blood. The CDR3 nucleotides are TGCGCCAGCAGCCCCGGACAGTTACCATCACCCCTCCACTTT. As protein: CASSPGQLPSPLHF.